The rows below give T cell receptor beta chains drawn from one sample of a study of blood T cell repertoires in COVID-19. Clones were read by immunoSEQ multiplex PCR, and TCRdb kept only the in-frame ones, dropping some. Of 200,000 or so clones listed, roughly 87% are singletons. The sequencing input was PBMCs or T cells enriched from blood (not recorded which). The receptors originated from a man between 25 and 39 years old who had recovered from COVID-19. Both conserved end residues are part of each CDR3. The D gene is left open where the match is weak. Expanded clones are given a class, and other clones once, few, many or no size at all.

D	V	size	J	DNA	CDR3
-	TRBV21-1	-	TRBJ1-1	TGTGCCAGCAGCCAGAAAGCCGAGCAGGGTGGTTGCACTGAAGCTTTCTTT	CASSQKAEQGGCTEAFF
-	TRBV9	-	TRBJ2-3	TGTGCCAGCAGCGTAGTCGGTCTGAACACAGATACGCAGTATTTT	CASSVVGLNTDTQYF
-	TRBV28	-	TRBJ1-5	TGTGCCAGCAGTACTACAGGGAAGCAGCCCCAGCATTTT	CASSTTGKQPQHF
-	TRBV19	-	TRBJ1-1	TGTGCCAGTAGTATAGATCGGGGGTCCCGTAACACTGAAGCTTTCTTT	CASSIDRGSRNTEAFF
TRBD1	TRBV5-1	-	TRBJ1-1	TGCGCCAGCAGCCCCGGGACAGGGCAAGCTGAAGCTTTCTTT	CASSPGTGQAEAFF
-	TRBV7-2	-	TRBJ2-3	TGTGCCAGCACAAGGGGGTATAGCACAGATACGCAGTATTTT	CASTRGYSTDTQYF
-	TRBV7-2	-	TRBJ1-6	TGTGCCAGCCGATACAGGGCCGATAATTCACCCCTCCACTTT	CASRYRADNSPLHF
-	TRBV6-5	-	TRBJ1-1	TGTGCCAGCAGGGGGGGTGCGAACACTGAAGCTTTCTTT	CASRGGANTEAFF
-	TRBV30	-	TRBJ2-3	TGTGCCTGGAGTGTAGGGGGGGTGACAGATACGCAGTATTTT	CAWSVGGVTDTQYF
-	TRBV6-2/TRBV6-3	few	TRBJ1-2	TGTGCCAGCAGCGCTGGACTCCCCCAAGGCTATGGCTACACCTTC	CASSAGLPQGYGYTF
-	TRBV30	-	TRBJ1-1	TGTGCCTGGATCAGTGTCACTGAAGCTTTCTTT	CAWISVTEAFF
-	TRBV2	-	TRBJ2-5	TGTGCCAGCAAGAGTCAGGGGCCAGTAGAGACCCAGTACTTC	CASKSQGPVETQYF
-	TRBV5-1	few	TRBJ1-4	TGCGCCAGCAGCTTCACGACAGAGTTCAATGAAAAACTGTTTTTT	CASSFTTEFNEKLFF
TRBD1	TRBV5-6	-	TRBJ2-3	TGTGCCAGCAGCTTGGTAGGGGGCTCAATGCGTACGCAGTATTTT	CASSLVGGSMRTQYF
-	TRBV2	once	TRBJ2-1	TGTGCCAGCCCCGGGTACAATGAGCAGTTCTTC	CASPGYNEQFF
-	TRBV14	-	TRBJ1-4	TGTGCCAGCAGCCAAGATCAGCCGGCCGGGGAAAAACTGTTTTTT	CASSQDQPAGEKLFF
-	TRBV5-1	-	TRBJ1-1	TGCGCCAGCAGCTTGTGGGGGGAGGTCACTGAAGCTTTCTTT	CASSLWGEVTEAFF
TRBD2	TRBV7-3	-	TRBJ2-1	TGTGCCAGCAGCCCCTCTAGCGGTTCCTACAATGAGCAGTTCTTC	CASSPSSGSYNEQFF
-	TRBV4-1	-	TRBJ2-1	TGCGCCAGCAGCCAAGTTGATACAGTCGGTGAGCAGTTCTTC	CASSQVDTVGEQFF
-	TRBV28	-	TRBJ2-7	TGTGCCATAAGACTGGGGGAAGGACAGATTCGCTACGAGCAGTACTTC	CAIRLGEGQIRYEQYF
TRBD2	TRBV7-2	-	TRBJ2-7	TGTGCCAGCAGCTTAAAGGGACTACAGCAGTACTTC	CASSLKGLQQYF
-	TRBV18	once	TRBJ1-5	TGTGCCAGCTCATCGACAGAGTCTTCGCAGCCCCAGCATTTT	CASSSTESSQPQHF
-	TRBV19	-	TRBJ1-4	TGTGCCAGGCTCAAGACAGTGACTAATGAAAAACTGTTTTTT	CARLKTVTNEKLFF
TRBD1	TRBV29-1	-	TRBJ2-5	TGCAGCGTTCGACAGGGAGCCTCAGAGACCCAGTACTTC	CSVRQGASETQYF
-	TRBV20-1	-	TRBJ2-1	TGCAGTGCCGATAGTGGGAGTAAGTTCTTC	CSADSGSKFF
TRBD1	TRBV4-1	-	TRBJ1-1	TGCGCCAGCAGCCAAGATCCCGGGACAGGGAGCACTGAAGCTTTCTTT	CASSQDPGTGSTEAFF
TRBD2	TRBV27	-	TRBJ2-7	TGTGCCAGCAGTTTGGTACTAGCGGGACAATACGAGCAGTACTTC	CASSLVLAGQYEQYF
TRBD1	TRBV5-1	-	TRBJ1-1	TGCGCCAGCAGCTTGGGGGCAGGGGGTCGGGACACTGAAGCTTTCTTT	CASSLGAGGRDTEAFF
-	TRBV9	-	TRBJ1-2	TGTGCCAGCAGTGAGAGTGGCTATGGCTACACCTTC	CASSESGYGYTF
-	TRBV10-2	-	TRBJ2-7	TGCGCCAGCCGAGACAGCTCCTACGAGCAGTACTTC	CASRDSSYEQYF
-	TRBV12-3/TRBV12-4	-	TRBJ2-7	TGTGCCAGCAGTTCCACCGGGGGCTACGAGCAGTACTTC	CASSSTGGYEQYF
TRBD2	TRBV10-2	-	TRBJ2-7	TGCGCCAGCCAGAATCCGGGACTAGCGGACCGCTCCTACGAGCAGTACTTC	CASQNPGLADRSYEQYF
-	TRBV5-1	once	TRBJ2-3	TGCGCCAGCAGCCCTCTGCGGAGCACAGATACGCAGTATTTT	CASSPLRSTDTQYF
-	TRBV4-2	-	TRBJ2-7	TGTGCCAGCAGCCCGGGGGACGGGGGTGGCAACGAGCAGTACTTC	CASSPGDGGGNEQYF
-	TRBV19	-	TRBJ1-1	TGTGCCAGTAGCACCCAAATTAGGAACACTGAAGCTTTCTTT	CASSTQIRNTEAFF
TRBD2	TRBV5-4	-	TRBJ2-7	TGTGCCAGCAGCTTGGCCGGGCTAGCGGGCAAGAGTGAGCAGTACTTC	CASSLAGLAGKSEQYF
-	TRBV3-1/TRBV3-2	-	TRBJ1-4	TGTGCCAGCAGCCAAGGGTGGGCAGGTTTAGGTGAAAAACTGTTTTTT	CASSQGWAGLGEKLFF
-	TRBV5-5	-	TRBJ2-7	TGTGCCAGCAGGCAGATCTCAGGGGTCGAGCAGTACTTC	CASRQISGVEQYF
TRBD1	TRBV19	-	TRBJ1-2	TGTGCCAGTAGTCCCGTTCCGGGACAGGGGGCCGGGTATGGCTACACCTTC	CASSPVPGQGAGYGYTF